This T cell receptor (beta chain) was sequenced in a study of T cell responses to AZD1222 COVID-19 vaccine. General observations from the study: Just 5 or 6 AZD1222 recipients tested seropositive at baseline. Repertoire sampling occurred only after the peak T cell response. Possibly, clonal diversity was underestimated; donors were largely white British and included more females.

Sequencing was performed with immunoSEQ multiplex PCR; in TCRdb, only in-frame clones are kept and a portion is missing. The sample lists some 120,000 clones; 75% to 90% were seen once. This clone has a single count. Its antigen is unidentified. Germline lookup yields CDR1 SGHNT and CDR2 YYREEE (reference sequence). The CDR3 runs to 15 residues. V lost 4 bases, J lost 2 bases, and 7 bases stayed unmatched. The chain recombines TRBV5-4 with TRBJ2-7; 9 bases map to TRBD1. Sequenced here: peripheral blood, sampled on day 0 of AZD1222 vaccination. This sequence was found in an adult in good health. Written as DNA, the CDR3 is TGTGCCAGCAGCGCCGCCCGGGACAGGGCCTACGAGCAGTACTTC. It is translated as CASSAARDRAYEQYF. The whole variable domain, filled in from reference TRBV5-4 and TRBJ2-7, reads ETGVTQSPTHLIKTRGQQVTLRCSSQSGHNTVSWYQQALGQGPQFIFQYYREEENGRGNFPPRFSGLQFPNYSSELNVNALELDDSALYLCASSAARDRAYEQYFGPGTRLTVT.